This TCR beta chain was sequenced in a study of blood T cell repertoires in COVID-19. Overall study context: The origin of the acute and convalescent COVID-19 samples was the United States, Italy and Spain.

Germline loops: CDR1 LNHDA, CDR2 SQIVND (reference sequence). The CDR3 sequence is 13 residues long. V shed 3 bases and J shed 7 bases, with 13 bases lying between them. Sequenced by immunoSEQ multiplex PCR; TCRdb stores in-frame clones only, minus some. The sample lists around 150,000 clones; 85% were seen once. The sequencing sample was made of peripheral blood. The TCR originated in a human donor with acute or convalescent COVID-19. The donor label of this sample is uncertain. The genes are TRBV19 and TRBJ2-7, with D tentatively TRBD1 (6 bases). The CDR3 DNA reads as TGTGCCAGTAGTATCGGCAGGGGCGGAGAGCAGTACTTC. Amino acid sequence: CASSIGRGGEQYF.